Presented here are 15 T cell receptor beta chains from one specimen sequenced in a study of shared clonotypes between healthy human individuals (dated by TCRdb to the early 2020s). The library relied on the immunoSEQ multiplex PCR assay. TCRdb's version of the immuneACCESS table is confined to in-frame rearrangements and falls short of the full clone set. An unresolved V gene accounts for under half of the shortfall where checked; the remainder is of unknown origin. This sample gives around 2,000,000 clones in total; approximately 95% of them show up just once. Around 1% of the sample rests with the top ten. CD8 naive samples consisted of CD45RO-negative cells that were positively selected for CCR7, yielding a CD45RA+CCR7+ population without TemRA cells. Sample: naive CD8+ T cells sorted from blood. In the paper's terms, the cell subset or site label means: CD45RA+CCR7+. The receptors originated from a man between 18 and 29 years old in good health.

J is TRBJ2-3 and V is TRBV7-9; 7 positions agree with TRBD2. The CDR3 has 18 residues. V shed 5 bases, J shed 1 base, and the junction held 15 bases outside the gene matches. Per germline, CDR1 SEHNR and CDR2 FQNEAQ (reference sequence). CDR3 sequence (DNA): TGTGCCAGCAGCCCGAGGGAGGGACCTCCACTTGGCACAGATACGCAGTATTTT. Its protein product is CASSPREGPPLGTDTQYF.

This clone has just one count. The chain uses TRBV4-1 and TRBJ1-5; D ambiguous. Germline-derived CDR1 and CDR2 are MGHRA and YSYEKL. With 0 bases removed from V and 7 bases from J, the gap between germline ends came to 16 bases. CDR3 size: 16 residues. CDR3 DNA sequence: TGCGCCAGCAGCCAAGATGGCAAAGGTCCGGGGCAGCCCCAGCATTTT. Protein product: CASSQDGKGPGQPQHF.

V is TRBV11-2 and J is TRBJ2-3; weak D call: TRBD1 (6 bases). Germline CDR1 SGHAT, CDR2 FQNNGV. The CDR3 has 18 residues. V was clipped by 5 bases and J by 3 bases, with 24 bases between them. The CDR3 DNA is TGTGCCAGCAGCCTCAGGGGAGTATTAAACGTAGAAACAGATACGCAGTATTTT. It encodes CASSLRGVLNVETDTQYF.

This clone came up once. The chain uses TRBV7-9 and TRBJ1-2; no clear D gene. CDR3 length: 15 amino acids. The ends were cut back, 3 bases at V and 1 base at J, with 12 bases in the middle. The germline gives CDR1 SEHNR, CDR2 FQNEAQ (reference sequence). CDR3: CASSFIRELNYGYTF. CDR3 DNA: TGTGCCAGCAGCTTTATAAGGGAACTTAACTATGGCTACACCTTC.

The chain carries TRBV4-2 and TRBJ1-4; 7 bases agree with TRBD1. The CDR3 is 14 residues long. Per germline, CDR1 LGHNA and CDR2 YNFKEQ. After removal of 8 bases from V and 4 bases from J, the junction contained 7 bases not matched to a gene. The CDR3 DNA sequence: TGTGCCAGCCGGCAACAGGGGATTAATGAAAAACTGTTTTTT. Its translation: CASRQQGINEKLFF.

The rearrangement joins TRBV29-1 to TRBJ1-1; D is ambiguous. This CDR3 spans 10 amino acids. CDR1 SQVTM and CDR2 ANQGSEA come from the germline V gene. The V gene lost 6 bases and the J gene lost 3 bases, with 5 bases spanning the gap. CDR3 amino acids: CSVGYTEAFF. In DNA form, the CDR3 reads TGCAGCGTAGGCTACACTGAAGCTTTCTTT.

This chain links TRBV4-1 with TRBJ1-2, with 9 bases matching TRBD1. Trimming took 4 bases from V and 2 from J; bases not matched to a gene: 14. The CDR3 has 18 amino acids. Per germline, CDR1 MGHRA and CDR2 YSYEKL. The CDR3: CASSLLGQGRSVNYGYTF. Written as DNA, the CDR3 is TGCGCCAGCAGCCTTCTAGGACAGGGGAGATCAGTCAACTATGGCTACACCTTC.

The chain combines TRBV10-2 with TRBJ2-5; 7 positions agree with TRBD2. CDR1 and CDR2 (germline): WSHSY, SAAADI. The CDR3 extends over 15 amino acids. The ends lost 8 bases at V and 3 bases at J; junction bases unmatched: 12. The CDR3, as DNA: TGCGCCAGCGGCCTAGAGACTAGCACCAAAGAGACCCAGTACTTC. Protein product: CASGLETSTKETQYF.

The rearrangement links TRBV11-2 to TRBJ2-4, with D perhaps matching TRBD2 (6 bases). This CDR3 has 15 residues. V lost 0 bases and J 7 bases, leaving 13 bases between the germline ends. In germline, CDR1 is SGHAT, CDR2 FQNNGV. The CDR3 DNA is TGTGCCAGCAGCTTAGATACGGGAGTGGAGAACATTCAGTACTTC. Amino acid sequence: CASSLDTGVENIQYF.

This clone appeared once. The chain couples TRBV7-6 to TRBJ2-3; the D is unclear. The CDR3 contains 13 residues. Deletions cut 4 bases from V and 0 bases from J, with 5 bases between. Looked up from germline, CDR1 is SGHVS and CDR2 is FNYEAQ. The CDR3 is CASSSDSTDTQYF. CDR3 bases: TGTGCCAGCAGCTCGGACAGCACAGATACGCAGTATTTT.

The J gene is TRBJ1-2, the V gene TRBV5-5, with 10 bases fitting TRBD1. The V gene's germline CDR1 is SGHKS and CDR2 YYEKEE (reference sequence). V was clipped by 4 bases and J by 1 base; unmatched bases: 7. The CDR3 is 16 residues long. The CDR3 loop reads CASSPPGTGDNYGYTF. The CDR3 DNA reads as TGTGCCAGCAGCCCCCCCGGGACAGGGGATAACTATGGCTACACCTTC.

The V gene is TRBV14, the J gene TRBJ1-1; D call uncertain. The germline V gene encodes CDR1 SGHDN and CDR2 FVKESK. V gave up 0 bases and J gave up 3 bases, with 5 bases separating them. The CDR3 length is 13 residues. CDR3 in DNA: TGTGCCAGCAGCCAAGACGGGGACACTGAAGCTTTCTTT. Translated: CASSQDGDTEAFF. The entire variable domain, with the rest obtained from reference TRBV14 and TRBJ1-1, is as follows: EAGVTQFPSHSVIEKGQTVTLRCDPISGHDNLYWYRRVMGKEIKFLLHFVKESKQDESGMPNNRFLAERTGGTYSTLKVQPAELEDSGVYFCASSQDGDTEAFFGQGTRLTVV.

The CDR3 coding sequence is TGTGCCAGCAGCTTAACCTATACAGGGGGAAAGGCAGATACGCAGTATTTT. This codes for CASSLTYTGGKADTQYF. The V gene is TRBV7-9, the J gene TRBJ2-3, with 8 positions matching TRBD1. CDR3 length: 17 residues. The germline CDR1 and CDR2 sequences are SEHNR and FQNEAQ (reference sequence). V gave up 2 bases and J gave up 4 bases; unmatched junction bases: 11.

This chain links TRBV27 with TRBJ1-5; perhaps TRBD1 as D (5 bases). The CDR3 consists of 20 residues. V gave up 3 bases and J gave up 0 bases, with 24 bases separating them. Germline assignment: CDR1 MNHEY and CDR2 SMNVEV (reference sequence). The CDR3 coding sequence is TGTGCCAGCAGTTTCTCCACCGGGACGGACCTATCCCATAGCAATCAGCCCCAGCATTTT. Its protein product is CASSFSTGTDLSHSNQPQHF.

The chain joins TRBV18 to TRBJ2-6; a weak D match, TRBD1 (6 bases). Germline assignment: CDR1 KGHSH and CDR2 LQKENI. V was clipped by 5 bases and J by 0 bases, with 20 bases between them. The CDR3 runs to 19 residues. For the CDR3, the DNA is TGTGCCAGCTCAGATGGGGGCACGAGGGTAGGCTCTGGGGCCAACGTCCTGACTTTC. It is translated as CASSDGGTRVGSGANVLTF.